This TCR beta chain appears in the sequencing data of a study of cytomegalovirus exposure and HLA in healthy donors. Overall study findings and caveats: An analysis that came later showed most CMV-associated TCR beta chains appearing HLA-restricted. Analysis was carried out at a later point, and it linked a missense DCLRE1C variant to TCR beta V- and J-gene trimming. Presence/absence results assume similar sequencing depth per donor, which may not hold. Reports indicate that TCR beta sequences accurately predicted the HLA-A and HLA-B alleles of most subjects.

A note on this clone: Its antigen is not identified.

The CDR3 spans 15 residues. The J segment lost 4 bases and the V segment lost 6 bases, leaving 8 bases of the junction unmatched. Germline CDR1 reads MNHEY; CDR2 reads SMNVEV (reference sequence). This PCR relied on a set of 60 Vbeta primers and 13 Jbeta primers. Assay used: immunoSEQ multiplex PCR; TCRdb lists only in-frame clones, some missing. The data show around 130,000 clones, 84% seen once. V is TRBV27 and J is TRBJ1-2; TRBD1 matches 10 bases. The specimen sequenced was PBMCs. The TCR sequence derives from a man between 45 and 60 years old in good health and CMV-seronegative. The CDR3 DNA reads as TGTGCCAGCAGCGACGGGACAGGGGAAATCTATGGCTACACCTTC. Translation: CASSDGTGEIYGYTF.